This T cell receptor beta chain is drawn from a study of beta chain features in type 1 diabetes. General study results and limits: A PCR bias possibly favoring shorter templates would apply equally to patients and controls. Moderate but significant shortening of TCRB CDR3s was recorded in all four CD4+ subsets from Type 1 diabetes patients.

Germline-derived CDR1 and CDR2 are LGHNA and YNFKEQ. CDR3 length: 14 residues. The ends were cut back, 3 bases at V and 3 bases at J, with 11 bases in the middle. Expressed TCRB transcripts were sequenced because the isolated RNA had all been reverse transcribed beforehand. TCRdb keeps only in-frame clones here, not all; method: immunoSEQ multiplex PCR. The repertoire holds 100,000 to 150,000 clones, 9% seen once, with around 0.75% in the top ten. The sample holds a few counts of this clone. Its matching antigen is unknown. In the same sample, other DNA sequences code for this CDR3. The chain recombines TRBV4-2 with TRBJ1-2, with D perhaps matching TRBD1 (6 bases). This clonotype was sampled from a man aged 25 to 40 with type 1 diabetes. Sequenced: central memory CD4+ T cells from blood. The CDR3 nucleotides read TGTGCCAGCAGCCAGTCTCGACAGGACTATGGCTACACCTTC. It encodes CASSQSRQDYGYTF.